Included here is one T cell receptor (beta chain) sequence, with context. Its antigen is undetermined. The CDR3 has 17 amino acids. The germline V gene encodes CDR1 MNHEY and CDR2 SMNVEV (reference sequence). J gave up 2 bases and V 2 bases, and 9 bases lay outside the gene matches. This specimen belongs to a study of cytomegalovirus exposure and HLA in healthy donors. Study-wide context: Earlier results showed 90 million to 130 million unique TCR beta sequences derived from approximately 170 million T cells. Study conclusions and caveats: A later analysis linked some 17,000 TCR beta sequences to HLA alleles at 0.05 false discovery rate.

13 Jbeta primers and 60 Vbeta primers were used for the PCR. Measured with immunoSEQ multiplex PCR; TCRdb has only the in-frame clones, and not every one. The sample lists some 140,000 clones, about three quarters occurring once. The chain combines TRBV27 with TRBJ2-7; 10 bases are shared with TRBD2. The sequence was collected from a male donor in good health and CMV-seropositive. Specimen: PBMCs. The CDR3 reads CASSLLAGVSEAYEQYF. The DNA of the CDR3 is TGTGCCAGCAGTTTACTAGCGGGAGTCTCCGAGGCCTACGAGCAGTACTTC.